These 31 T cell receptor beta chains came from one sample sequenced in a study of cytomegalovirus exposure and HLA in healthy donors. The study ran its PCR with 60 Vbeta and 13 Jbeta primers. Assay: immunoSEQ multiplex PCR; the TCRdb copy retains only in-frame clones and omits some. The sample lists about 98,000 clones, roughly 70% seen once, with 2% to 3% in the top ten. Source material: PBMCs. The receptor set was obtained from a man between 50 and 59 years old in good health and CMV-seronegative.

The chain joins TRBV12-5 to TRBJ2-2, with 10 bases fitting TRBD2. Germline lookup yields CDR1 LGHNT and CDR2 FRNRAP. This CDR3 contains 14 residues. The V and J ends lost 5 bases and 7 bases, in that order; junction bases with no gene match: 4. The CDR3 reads CASGKGLAHGELFF. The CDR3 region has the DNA TGTGCTAGTGGTAAGGGACTAGCGCACGGGGAGCTGTTTTTT.

The CDR3 nucleotides are TGTGCCAGCAGCTGGGTGGGGGGCTCCTACAATGAGCAGTTCTTC. It specifies CASSWVGGSYNEQFF. The rearrangement links TRBV7-2 to TRBJ2-1; weak D call: TRBD2 (6 bases). Trimming took off 4 bases at V and 0 bases at J, with 10 bases between the two ends. This CDR3 is built from 15 residues. Germline V gene data show CDR1 as SGHTA and CDR2 as FQGNSA. Full variable domain (missing parts from reference TRBV7-2 and TRBJ2-1): GAGVSQSPSNKVTEKGKDVELRCDPISGHTALYWYRQSLGQGLEFLIYFQGNSAPDKSGLPSDRFSAERTGGSVSTLTIQRTQQEDSAVYLCASSWVGGSYNEQFFGPGTRLTVL.

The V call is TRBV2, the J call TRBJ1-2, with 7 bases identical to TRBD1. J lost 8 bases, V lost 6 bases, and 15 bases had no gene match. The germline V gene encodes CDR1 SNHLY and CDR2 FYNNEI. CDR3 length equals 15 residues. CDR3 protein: CASRDPRGTVGGYTF. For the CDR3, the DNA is TGTGCCAGCAGGGACCCCAGAGGGACAGTAGGAGGCTACACCTTC.

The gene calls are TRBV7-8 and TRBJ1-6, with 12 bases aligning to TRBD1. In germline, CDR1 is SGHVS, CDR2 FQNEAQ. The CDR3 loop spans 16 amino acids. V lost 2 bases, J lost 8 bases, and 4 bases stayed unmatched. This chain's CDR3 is CASSLTGTGGDSPLHF. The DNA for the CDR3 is TGTGCCAGCAGCTTAACCGGGACAGGGGGCGATTCACCCCTCCACTTT.

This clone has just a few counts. The CDR3 reads CASSSAGTGELFF. CDR3 DNA sequence: TGTGCCAGCAGCTCCGCAGGCACCGGGGAGCTGTTTTTT. The gene calls are TRBV11-2 and TRBJ2-2; D unresolved. V was trimmed by 4 bases and J by 4 bases, leaving 7 bases between them. Per germline, CDR1 SGHAT and CDR2 FQNNGV. This CDR3 comprises 13 residues. Variable domain in full (rest from reference TRBV11-2 and TRBJ2-2): EAGVAQSPRYKIIEKRQSVAFWCNPISGHATLYWYQQILGQGPKLLIQFQNNGVVDDSQLPKDRFSAERLKGVDSTLKIQPAKLEDSAVYLCASSSAGTGELFFGEGSRLTVL.

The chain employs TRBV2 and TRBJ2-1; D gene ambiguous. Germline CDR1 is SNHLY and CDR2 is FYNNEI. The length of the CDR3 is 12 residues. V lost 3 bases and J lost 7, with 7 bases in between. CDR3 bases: TGTGCCAGCAGTGACGAGGTTAATGAGCAGTTCTTC. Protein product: CASSDEVNEQFF.

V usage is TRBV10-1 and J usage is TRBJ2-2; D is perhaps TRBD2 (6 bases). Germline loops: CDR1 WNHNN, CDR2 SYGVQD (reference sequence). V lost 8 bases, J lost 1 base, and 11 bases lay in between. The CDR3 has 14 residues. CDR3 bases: TGCGCCAGCCGGGAGTTCAAGAACACCGGGGAGCTGTTTTTT. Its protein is CASREFKNTGELFF.

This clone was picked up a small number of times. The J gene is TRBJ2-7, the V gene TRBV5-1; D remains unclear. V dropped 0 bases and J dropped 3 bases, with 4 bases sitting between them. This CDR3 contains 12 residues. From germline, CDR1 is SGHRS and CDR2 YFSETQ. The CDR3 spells CASSLASYEQYF. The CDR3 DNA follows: TGCGCCAGCAGCTTGGCCAGCTACGAGCAGTACTTC.

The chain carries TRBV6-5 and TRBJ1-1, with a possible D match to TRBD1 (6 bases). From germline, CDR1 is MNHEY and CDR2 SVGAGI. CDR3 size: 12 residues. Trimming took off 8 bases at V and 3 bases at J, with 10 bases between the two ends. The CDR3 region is CASRGADTEAFF. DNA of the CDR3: TGTGCCAGCCGGGGGGCAGACACTGAAGCTTTCTTT.

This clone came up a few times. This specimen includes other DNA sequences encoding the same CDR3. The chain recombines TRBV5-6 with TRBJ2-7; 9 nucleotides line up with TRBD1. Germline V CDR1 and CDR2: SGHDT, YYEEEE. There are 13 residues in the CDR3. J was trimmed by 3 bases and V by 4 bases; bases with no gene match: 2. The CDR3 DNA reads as TGTGCCAGCAGCACGGGACAGGGCTACGAGCAGTACTTC. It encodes CASSTGQGYEQYF.

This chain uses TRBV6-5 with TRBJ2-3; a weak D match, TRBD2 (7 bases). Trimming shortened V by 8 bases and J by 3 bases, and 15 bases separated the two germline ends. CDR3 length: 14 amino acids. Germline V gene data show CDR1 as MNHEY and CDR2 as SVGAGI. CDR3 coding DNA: TGTGCCAGCGGCTTGGGGGGGCGGACAGATACGCAGTATTTT. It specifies CASGLGGRTDTQYF.

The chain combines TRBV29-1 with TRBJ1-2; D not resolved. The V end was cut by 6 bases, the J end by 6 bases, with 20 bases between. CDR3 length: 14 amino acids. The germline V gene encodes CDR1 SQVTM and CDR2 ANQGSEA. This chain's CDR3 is CSVPIGRRTHGYTF. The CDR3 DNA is TGCAGCGTCCCCATCGGGAGGAGAACACATGGCTACACCTTC.

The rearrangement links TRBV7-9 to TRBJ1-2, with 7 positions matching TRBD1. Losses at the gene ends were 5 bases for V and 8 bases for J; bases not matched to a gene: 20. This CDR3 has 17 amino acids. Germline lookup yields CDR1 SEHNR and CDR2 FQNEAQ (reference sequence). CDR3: CASSPGGGGASMGGYTF. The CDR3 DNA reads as TGTGCCAGCAGCCCAGGGGGTGGAGGGGCCTCTATGGGAGGCTACACCTTC.

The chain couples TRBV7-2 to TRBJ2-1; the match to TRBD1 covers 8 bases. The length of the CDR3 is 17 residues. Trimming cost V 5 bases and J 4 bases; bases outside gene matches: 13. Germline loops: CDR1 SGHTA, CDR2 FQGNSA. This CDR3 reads CASSEQGGPLLYNEQFF. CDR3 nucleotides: TGTGCCAGCAGCGAACAGGGGGGCCCCTTGCTTTACAATGAGCAGTTCTTC. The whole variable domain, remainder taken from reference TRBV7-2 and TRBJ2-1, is GAGVSQSPSNKVTEKGKDVELRCDPISGHTALYWYRQSLGQGLEFLIYFQGNSAPDKSGLPSDRFSAERTGGSVSTLTIQRTQQEDSAVYLCASSEQGGPLLYNEQFFGPGTRLTVL.

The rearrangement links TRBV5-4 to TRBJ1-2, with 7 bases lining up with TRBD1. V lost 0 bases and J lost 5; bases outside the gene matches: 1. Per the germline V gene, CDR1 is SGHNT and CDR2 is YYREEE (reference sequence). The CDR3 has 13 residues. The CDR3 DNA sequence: TGTGCCAGCAGCTTGGAGACAGGGTATGGCTACACCTTC. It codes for CASSLETGYGYTF.

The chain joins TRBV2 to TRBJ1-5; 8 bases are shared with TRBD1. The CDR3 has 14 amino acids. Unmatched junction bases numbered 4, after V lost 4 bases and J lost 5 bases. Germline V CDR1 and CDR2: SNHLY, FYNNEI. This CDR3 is CASSVGTGYQPQHF. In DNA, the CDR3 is TGTGCCAGCAGTGTCGGGACAGGATATCAGCCCCAGCATTTT. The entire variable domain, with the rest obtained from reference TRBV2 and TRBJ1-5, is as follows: EPEVTQTPSHQVTQMGQEVILRCVPISNHLYFYWYRQILGQKVEFLVSFYNNEISEKSEIFDDQFSVERPDGSNFTLKIRSTKLEDSAMYFCASSVGTGYQPQHFGDGTRLSIL.

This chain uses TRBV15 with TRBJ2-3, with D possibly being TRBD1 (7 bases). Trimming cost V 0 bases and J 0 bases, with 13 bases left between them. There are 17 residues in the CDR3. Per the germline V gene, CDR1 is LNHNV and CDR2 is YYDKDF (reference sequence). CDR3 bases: TGTGCCACCAGCAGAGACAGGGGGGACGCAAGCACAGATACGCAGTATTTT. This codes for CATSRDRGDASTDTQYF.

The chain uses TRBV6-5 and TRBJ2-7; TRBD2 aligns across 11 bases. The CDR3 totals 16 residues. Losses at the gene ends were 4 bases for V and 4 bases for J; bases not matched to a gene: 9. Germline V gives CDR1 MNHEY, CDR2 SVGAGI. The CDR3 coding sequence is TGTGCCAGCAGTTTCGGACTAGCGGGTTGGGGGTACGAGCAGTACTTC. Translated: CASSFGLAGWGYEQYF.

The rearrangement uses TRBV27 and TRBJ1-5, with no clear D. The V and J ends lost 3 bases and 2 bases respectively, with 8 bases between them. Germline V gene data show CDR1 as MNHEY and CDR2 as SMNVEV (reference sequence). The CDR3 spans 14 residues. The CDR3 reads CASSFSLGNQPQHF. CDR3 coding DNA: TGTGCCAGCAGTTTCTCACTTGGCAATCAGCCCCAGCATTTT.

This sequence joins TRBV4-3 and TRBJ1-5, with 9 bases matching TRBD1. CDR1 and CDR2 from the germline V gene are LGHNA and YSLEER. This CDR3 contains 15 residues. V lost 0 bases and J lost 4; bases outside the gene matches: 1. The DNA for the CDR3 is TGCGCCAGCAGCCAAGATGGGACAGGGAATCAGCCCCAGCATTTT. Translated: CASSQDGTGNQPQHF.

CDR3 bases: TGTGCCAGCAGCTTCGCACAGGCCTGGGATACGCAGTATTTT. Translating gives CASSFAQAWDTQYF. J is TRBJ2-3 and V is TRBV11-2; tentative D call: TRBD1 (5 bases). This CDR3 is 14 amino acids long. Germline-derived CDR1 and CDR2 are SGHAT and FQNNGV. The ends were cut back, 3 bases at V and 6 bases at J, with 13 bases in the middle. The variable domain in full, with the rest retrieved from reference TRBV11-2 and TRBJ2-3, is EAGVAQSPRYKIIEKRQSVAFWCNPISGHATLYWYQQILGQGPKLLIQFQNNGVVDDSQLPKDRFSAERLKGVDSTLKIQPAKLEDSAVYLCASSFAQAWDTQYFGPGTRLTVL.

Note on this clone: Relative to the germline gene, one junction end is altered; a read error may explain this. The CDR3 loop reads CASSLQGMGQPQHF. DNA for the CDR3: TGTGCCAGTAGTTTACAGGGGATGGGGCAGCCCCAGCATTTT. The V gene is TRBV28, the J gene TRBJ1-5, with 7 nucleotides matching TRBD1. The germline CDR1 and CDR2 sequences are MDHEN and SYDVKM. The CDR3 totals 14 residues.

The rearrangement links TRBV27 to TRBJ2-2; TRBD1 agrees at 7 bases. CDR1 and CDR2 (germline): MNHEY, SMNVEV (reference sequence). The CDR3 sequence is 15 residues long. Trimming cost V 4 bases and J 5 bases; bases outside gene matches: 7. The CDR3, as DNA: TGTGCCAGCAGTTCAACAGGGGTTAGGACCGGGGAGCTGTTTTTT. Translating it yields CASSSTGVRTGELFF.

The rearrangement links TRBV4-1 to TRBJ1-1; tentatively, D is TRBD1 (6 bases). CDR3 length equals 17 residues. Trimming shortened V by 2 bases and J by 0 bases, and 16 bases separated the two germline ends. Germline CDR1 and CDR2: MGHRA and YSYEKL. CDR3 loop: CASSQPDRRFMNTEAFF. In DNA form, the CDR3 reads TGCGCCAGCAGCCAACCCGACAGGAGATTTATGAACACTGAAGCTTTCTTT.

CDR3 DNA sequence: TGTGCCAGCAGTAGGGGGACAGGGGCCTACGAGCAGTACTTC. It encodes CASSRGTGAYEQYF. The chain uses TRBV6-5 and TRBJ2-7; 10 bases are a match to TRBD1. V lost 5 bases, J lost 2 bases, and 3 bases stayed unmatched. From germline, CDR1 is MNHEY and CDR2 SVGAGI. The length of the CDR3 is 14 residues.

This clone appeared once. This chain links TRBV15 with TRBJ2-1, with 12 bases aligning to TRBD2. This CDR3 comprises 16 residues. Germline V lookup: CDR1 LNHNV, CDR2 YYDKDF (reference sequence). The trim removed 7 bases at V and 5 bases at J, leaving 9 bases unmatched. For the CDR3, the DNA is TGTGCCACCACGACTAGCGGGAGACCCAATGACAATGAGCAGTTCTTC. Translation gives CATTTSGRPNDNEQFF.

The CDR3 sequence: CAISEATDTQYF. The CDR3 coding sequence is TGTGCCATCAGTGAGGCGACAGATACGCAGTATTTT. The rearrangement links TRBV10-3 to TRBJ2-3; unclear D gene. This CDR3 is 12 amino acids long. The V end lost 2 bases, the J end lost 3 bases, and 3 bases lay between the germline ends. CDR1 is ENHRY, CDR2 SYGVKD, per germline.

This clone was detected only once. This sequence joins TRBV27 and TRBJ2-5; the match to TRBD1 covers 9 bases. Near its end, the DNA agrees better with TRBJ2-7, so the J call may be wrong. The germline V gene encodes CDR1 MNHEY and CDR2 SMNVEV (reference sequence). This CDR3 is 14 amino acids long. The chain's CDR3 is CASSPRTGAYEQYF. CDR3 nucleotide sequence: TGTGCCAGCAGTCCGCGGACAGGGGCCTACGAGCAGTACTTC.

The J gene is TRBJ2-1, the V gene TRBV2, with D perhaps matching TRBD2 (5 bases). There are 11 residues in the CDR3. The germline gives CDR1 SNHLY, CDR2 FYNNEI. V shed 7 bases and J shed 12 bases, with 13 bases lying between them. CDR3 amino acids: CASKKGSGQFF. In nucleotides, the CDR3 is TGTGCCAGCAAAAAGGGAAGCGGGCAGTTCTTC.

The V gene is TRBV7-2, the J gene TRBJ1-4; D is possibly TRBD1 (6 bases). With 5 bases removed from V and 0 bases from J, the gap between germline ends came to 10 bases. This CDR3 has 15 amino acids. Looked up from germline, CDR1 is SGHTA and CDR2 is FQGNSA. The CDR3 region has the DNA TGTGCCAGCAGCCCCCGGACAGCAACTAATGAAAAACTGTTTTTT. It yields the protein CASSPRTATNEKLFF. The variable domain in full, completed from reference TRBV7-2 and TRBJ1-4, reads GAGVSQSPSNKVTEKGKDVELRCDPISGHTALYWYRQSLGQGLEFLIYFQGNSAPDKSGLPSDRFSAERTGGSVSTLTIQRTQQEDSAVYLCASSPRTATNEKLFFGSGTQLSVL.

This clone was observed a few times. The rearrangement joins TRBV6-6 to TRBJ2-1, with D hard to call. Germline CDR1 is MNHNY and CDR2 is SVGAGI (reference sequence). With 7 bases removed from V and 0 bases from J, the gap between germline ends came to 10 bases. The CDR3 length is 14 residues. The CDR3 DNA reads TGTGCCAGCATGGCGGCAAGCTCCTACAATGAGCAGTTCTTC. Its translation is CASMAASSYNEQFF.